The next 26 T cell receptor beta chains were all read from a single sample in a study of T-cell reconstitution after alpha-beta-depleted transplantation in children. As it was prepared, the TCRbeta library received unique molecular identifiers. Each CDR3 protein is one row after TCRdb ran MiXCR on the PCR reads. The top ten clones hold 0.85% to 1.3% of a sample with hundreds of thousands of distinct CDR3 sequences, roughly 15% of them seen once. Sequences were derived from PBMCs from the stem cell graft donor, sampled from the stem cell graft. Receptor source: a human donor who donated a stem cell graft to a child with acute myeloid leukemia.

This clonotype was counted ten times or more. This rearrangement joins TRBV6-1 to TRBJ2-7; no reliable D call. The V end lost 2 bases, the J end lost 1 base, and 0 bases lay between the germline ends. Germline-derived CDR1 and CDR2 are MNHNS and SASEGT. The CDR3 extends over 11 amino acids. The CDR3 here is CASSESYEQYV. Here the CDR3 DNA reads TGTGCCAGCAGTGAATCCTACGAGCAGTACGTC.

This clonotype came up many times. The rearrangement joins TRBV6-5 to TRBJ2-5; a possible D gene is TRBD1 (5 bases). In germline, CDR1 is MNHEY, CDR2 SVGAGI. Deletions cut 6 bases from V and 2 bases from J, with 7 bases between. The CDR3 loop spans 12 amino acids. For the CDR3, the DNA is TGTGCCAGCAGGGACATTCAAGAGACCCAGTACTTC. This encodes CASRDIQETQYF.

A word on this clonotype: A read error may explain this, as a much larger clone is one base away. This sequence joins TRBV7-2 and TRBJ2-1; the D gene is possibly TRBD2 (5 bases). From germline, CDR1 is SGHTA and CDR2 FQGNSA. The CDR3 totals 14 residues. CDR3 residues: CASSRGGYYNEQVF. The CDR3 bases are TGTGCCAGCAGCAGAGGCGGGTACTACAATGAGCAGGTCTTC.

This clonotype was detected only a few times. This chain links TRBV24-1 with TRBJ2-3, with D possibly being TRBD2 (5 bases). V was shortened by 2 bases and J by 0 bases, with 11 bases between the two germline ends. The CDR3 is made up of 16 amino acids. Germline CDR1 is KGHDR and CDR2 is SFDVKD. CDR3 coding DNA: TGTGCCACCAGTGATTCCCCGGACTCTAGCACAGATACGCAGTATTTT. It specifies CATSDSPDSSTDTQYF.

There are many counts of this clonotype. CDR3 in DNA: TGCAGTGCCCCAGGGGGGCCCGACCGGCCGGGGATAAACGAAAAACTGTTTTTT. This translates into CSAPGGPDRPGINEKLFF. This chain links TRBV20-1 with TRBJ1-4; 7 bases map to TRBD1. Germline CDR1 reads DFQATT; CDR2 reads SNEGSKA (reference sequence). The junction had 24 bases not matched to a gene; V was cut back by 6 bases and J by 8 bases. CDR3 length equals 18 residues.

Of note for this clonotype: A much larger clonotype is one base distant, so this may be a read error. The V call is TRBV13, the J call TRBJ1-2; 9 bases line up with TRBD1. This CDR3 is 13 amino acids long. Per the germline V gene, CDR1 is PRHDT and CDR2 is FYEKMQ (reference sequence). With V trimmed by 9 bases and J by 6 bases, 8 bases remained unmatched. CDR3 coding DNA: TGTGCCAGGAGCCGACAGGGGGGAAATGGCTACACCTTC. Amino acid sequence: CARSRQGGNGYTF.

This chain connects TRBV12-3 or TRBV12-4 to TRBJ1-3; 7 bases align to TRBD1. J lost 4 bases, V lost 6 bases, and 6 bases had no gene match. CDR3 length: 14 residues. The CDR3 bases are TGTGCCAGCAGAACTACAGGGGTCGGAAACACCATATATTTT. Amino acids: CASRTTGVGNTIYF.

V and J are TRBV24-1 and TRBJ2-1; no clear D. The germline V and J ends were trimmed by 4 bases and 4 bases, with 13 bases remaining between them. The CDR3 covers 15 residues. From germline, CDR1 is KGHDR and CDR2 SFDVKD. CDR3 sequence reads: CATSEGSGIYNEQFF. As DNA, the CDR3 is TGTGCCACCAGTGAGGGGTCTGGGATTTACAATGAGCAGTTCTTC.

The chain is built from TRBV20-1 and TRBJ2-4; possible D gene TRBD1, 5 bases. Germline V gene data show CDR1 as DFQATT and CDR2 as SNEGSKA (reference sequence). The CDR3 consists of 16 residues. Trimming pared 1 base from V and 0 bases from J, leaving 13 bases between. The CDR3 DNA reads TGCAGTGCTAGAGCCCAGGGATTATTAGCCAAAAACATTCAGTACTTC. It yields the protein CSARAQGLLAKNIQYF.

The rearrangement uses TRBV7-9 and TRBJ1-5; the match to TRBD1 covers 9 bases. The CDR3 sequence is 15 residues long. Per germline, CDR1 SEHNR and CDR2 FQNEAQ (reference sequence). The V gene end was trimmed by 10 bases and the J gene end by 6 bases; junction bases not matched to a gene: 13. The CDR3 spells CATSRDRETGQPQHF. In DNA, the CDR3 is TGTGCCACCTCCCGGGACAGGGAGACTGGTCAGCCCCAGCATTTT.

Details on this clonotype: A much larger clone sits a single nucleotide away, making a read error possible. CDR3 nucleotide sequence: TGCAGTGCTAGAACCTCAGCTGGAACTAATGAAAAACTGTTTTTT. Translating it yields CSARTSAGTNEKLFF. The chain links TRBV20-1 to TRBJ1-4, with no clear D. Per the germline V gene, CDR1 is DFQATT and CDR2 is SNEGSKA (reference sequence). The CDR3 is 15 amino acids. Trimming removed 2 bases from V and 1 base from J, with 11 bases in between.

The chain links TRBV7-9 to TRBJ2-1, with TRBD1 identical over 7 bases. V was clipped by 5 bases and J by 7 bases; unmatched bases: 14. This CDR3 has 16 residues. The germline gives CDR1 SEHNR, CDR2 FQNEAQ (reference sequence). CDR3 loop: CASSQDLGQVQNEQFF. In nucleotides, the CDR3 is TGTGCCAGCAGCCAAGACCTCGGACAGGTGCAGAATGAGCAGTTCTTC.

The V gene is TRBV7-8, the J gene TRBJ2-3; the D is unclear. This CDR3 comprises 16 residues. The germline V and J ends were trimmed by 1 base and 0 bases, with 11 bases remaining between them. The germline V gene encodes CDR1 SGHVS and CDR2 FQNEAQ. The CDR3 DNA sequence: TGTGCCAGCAGCTTAGTTGGCCAGACTAGCACAGATACGCAGTATTTT. Protein product: CASSLVGQTSTDTQYF. The full variable domain, rest sourced from reference TRBV7-8 and TRBJ2-3, is GAGVSQSPRYKVAKRGQDVALRCDPISGHVSLFWYQQALGQGPEFLTYFQNEAQLDKSGLPSDRFFAERPEGSVSTLKIQRTQQEDSAVYLCASSLVGQTSTDTQYFGPGTRLTVL.

The chain is built from TRBV10-2 and TRBJ1-3; D gene unclear. Trimming took off 6 bases at V and 0 bases at J, with 9 bases between the two ends. CDR3 length: 14 amino acids. Germline V gene sequence: CDR1 WSHSY, CDR2 SAAADI. The CDR3 protein is CASRPGFSGNTIYF. The CDR3, as DNA: TGCGCCAGCAGGCCCGGGTTCTCTGGAAACACCATATATTTT.

This clonotype was counted ten times or more. The V gene is TRBV20-1, the J gene TRBJ2-3; D gene unclear. The germline CDR1 and CDR2 sequences are DFQATT and SNEGSKA (reference sequence). V lost 6 bases, J lost 4 bases, and 11 bases lay in between. This CDR3 region has 12 residues. CDR3 DNA: TGCAGTGCCAGGCCAAACGCAGATACGCAGTATTTT. It is translated as CSARPNADTQYF.

In this sample, this clonotype turned up many times. CDR3 in amino acids: CASSGSGTGGGETQYF. DNA for the CDR3: TGCGCCAGCAGCGGCTCCGGGACAGGGGGTGGAGAGACCCAGTACTTC. The rearrangement uses TRBV5-1 and TRBJ2-5; 11 bases agree with TRBD1. The CDR3 covers 16 residues. Germline V gene data show CDR1 as SGHRS and CDR2 as YFSETQ. Unmatched junction bases numbered 9, after V lost 4 bases and J lost 4 bases.

This clonotype was seen ten or more times. V is TRBV29-1 and J is TRBJ2-7, with D hard to call. The CDR3 covers 13 residues. V was clipped by 6 bases and J by 0 bases, with 12 bases between them. CDR1 SQVTM and CDR2 ANQGSEA come from the germline V gene. The CDR3 nucleotides are TGCAGCGTGAAGACGGTTAGCTCCTACGAGCAGTACTTC. Protein: CSVKTVSSYEQYF.

This clonotype came up many times. The chain carries TRBV20-1 and TRBJ2-7; unclear D gene. Germline CDR1 reads DFQATT; CDR2 reads SNEGSKA (reference sequence). The CDR3 extends over 13 amino acids. V gave up 0 bases and J gave up 0 bases, with 6 bases separating them. This chain's CDR3 is CSARDPSSYEQYV. The CDR3 coding sequence is TGCAGTGCTAGAGACCCCTCCTCCTACGAGCAGTACGTC.

This clonotype showed up many times. The chain uses TRBV15 and TRBJ1-5; 9 bases are shared with TRBD1. This CDR3 comprises 18 residues. V shed 2 bases and J 1 base; nucleotides not matched to a gene: 9. Germline V gives CDR1 LNHNV, CDR2 YYDKDF (reference sequence). The CDR3: CATSRTGTGMFSNQPQHF. DNA for the CDR3: TGTGCCACCAGCAGAACGGGGACAGGGATGTTCAGCAATCAGCCCCAGCATTTT.

This clonotype was counted many times. This chain uses TRBV7-2 with TRBJ2-5; 9 nucleotides align to TRBD2. Germline V gene data show CDR1 as SGHTA and CDR2 as FQGNSA. The CDR3 is made up of 17 amino acids. V lost 5 bases and J lost 0; bases outside the gene matches: 10. The CDR3 nucleotides are TGTGCCAGCAGCATTACCCCGGTAGCGGGGGACCAAGAGACCCAGTACTTC. Protein: CASSITPVAGDQETQYF.

The CDR3 DNA reads TGTGCCGCCCGCCGGGACAGGGAAAGTGAGCAGTTCTTC. This sequence encodes CAARRDRESEQFF. The chain recombines TRBV27 with TRBJ2-1; TRBD1 matches at 9 bases. Germline V gene data show CDR1 as MNHEY and CDR2 as SMNVEV (reference sequence). The CDR3 contains 13 residues. V dropped 11 bases and J dropped 9; count of bases not matched to a gene: 11.

Here the CDR3 reads CASSLWAGNTEAFF. In DNA form, the CDR3 reads TGTGCCAGCAGCTTATGGGCAGGTAACACTGAAGCTTTCTTT. The rearrangement uses TRBV7-2 and TRBJ1-1, with D uncertain. The germline V and J ends were trimmed by 2 bases and 2 bases, with 9 bases remaining between them. Per germline, CDR1 SGHTA and CDR2 FQGNSA. The CDR3 runs to 14 residues.

In this sample, this clonotype turned up many times. One end of the junction fails to match germline, which may point to a read error. CDR3 loop: CASSFTGDEQFF. The CDR3 region has the DNA TGTGCCAGCAGTTTCACAGGGGATGAGCAGTTCTTC. This chain connects TRBV5-1 to TRBJ2-1; TRBD1 agrees at 7 bases. The length of the CDR3 is 12 residues. Germline CDR1 SGHRS, CDR2 YFSETQ.

The table lists this clonotype with a few counts. The rearrangement joins TRBV20-1 to TRBJ2-4; 8 bases agree with TRBD1. Germline assignment: CDR1 DFQATT and CDR2 SNEGSKA (reference sequence). The CDR3 length is 17 residues. The V and J ends lost 0 bases and 0 bases, in that order; junction bases with no gene match: 7. In DNA form, the CDR3 reads TGCAGTGCTAGAGACTCCGGGACAGGACTAGCCAAAAACATTCAGTACTTC. Its protein product is CSARDSGTGLAKNIQYF.

This clonotype was found many times. The gene calls are TRBV6-5 and TRBJ2-4; TRBD2 is a possible D gene (6 bases). Germline lookup yields CDR1 MNHEY and CDR2 SVGAGI. V was pared by 2 bases and J by 7 bases, with 15 bases between. CDR3 length: 15 amino acids. CDR3 residues: CASSYPTRAGNIQYF. DNA for the CDR3: TGTGCCAGCAGTTACCCAACCAGGGCGGGGAACATTCAGTACTTC.

This clonotype was seen at least ten times. Here the CDR3 DNA reads TGCAGTGCTAGAGACAATTATGAAGCTTTCTTT. Protein product: CSARDNYEAFF. The chain combines TRBV20-1 with TRBJ1-1; D is ambiguous. CDR3 length: 11 amino acids. CDR1 DFQATT and CDR2 SNEGSKA come from the germline V gene (reference sequence). V was cut by 0 bases and J by 7 bases, with 6 bases left in between.